This T cell receptor (beta chain) was observed in a study of identical twins. Germline lookup yields CDR1 MDHEN and CDR2 SYDVKM. This CDR3 has 11 amino acids. With 5 bases removed from V and 14 bases from J, the gap between germline ends came to 10 bases. Findings of the study overall: Invariant MAIT and iNKT cells could partly confound zero-insertion analyses. Monozygotic twins shared more out-of-frame TCR alpha than recombination models predicted. Within cord blood, abundant beta clonotypes carried fewer insertions, but memory repertoires showed no such trend.

Note on this clonotype: Its antigen is unidentified.

Template switching added a universal primer site; cDNA carried unique molecular identifiers. TCRdb processed the 5' RACE reads anew with MiXCR; each CDR3 protein has one entry. The table has 450,000 to 500,000 distinct CDR3 sequences, 14% seen once; the top ten hold approximately 0.9%. The data were also submitted as part of a second study, on yellow fever vaccine responses in identical twins.

The rearrangement joins TRBV28 to TRBJ1-6; D is unclear. This receptor was obtained from a woman aged 18-29 years in good health. The specimen sequenced was CD4+ T cells sorted from blood. This CDR3 is CASSPGWALHF. For the CDR3, the DNA is TGTGCCAGCAGTCCGGGTTGGGCCCTCCACTTT.